This T cell receptor (beta chain) originates from a study of T cells in localized non-small cell lung cancer. About this clone itself: The antigen remains unidentified.

Trimming removed 7 bases from V and 4 bases from J, with 12 bases in between. The CDR3 consists of 12 residues. The germline gives CDR1 GTSNPN, CDR2 SVGIG (reference sequence). Points from the study as a whole: Sequencing was limited to one tumor region, leaving the possibility of heterogeneity open. Uninvolved nearby lung showed the greatest T cell clonality, exceeding that found in tumor. Turning up in adjacent lung were a median approximately 60 of the top 100 tumor clones.

The table came from immunoSEQ multiplex PCR; TCRdb's copy has only in-frame clones and leaves some out. The sample lists 33,000 or so clones; around 79% were seen once. The V gene is TRBV30, the J gene TRBJ2-3; D may be TRBD1 (8 bases). This TCR was recovered from a male donor older than 55 with stage III squamous cell lung carcinoma. Material: peripheral blood, obtained before any cancer treatment. The CDR3 spells CAYRGGADTQYF. CDR3 nucleotides: TGTGCCTACAGGGGGGGGGCAGATACGCAGTATTTT.